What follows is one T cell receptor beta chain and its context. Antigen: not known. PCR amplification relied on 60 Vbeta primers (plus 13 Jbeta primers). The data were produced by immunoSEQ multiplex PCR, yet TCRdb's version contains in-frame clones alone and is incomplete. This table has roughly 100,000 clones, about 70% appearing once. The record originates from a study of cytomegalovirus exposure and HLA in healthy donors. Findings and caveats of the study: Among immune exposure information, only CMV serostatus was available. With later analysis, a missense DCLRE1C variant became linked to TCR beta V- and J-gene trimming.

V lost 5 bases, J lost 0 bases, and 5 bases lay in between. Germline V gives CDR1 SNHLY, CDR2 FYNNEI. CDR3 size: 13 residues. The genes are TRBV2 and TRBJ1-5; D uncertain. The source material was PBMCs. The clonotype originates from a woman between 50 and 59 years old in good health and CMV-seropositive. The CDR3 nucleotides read TGTGCCAGCAGTTTTTATAGCAATCAGCCCCAGCATTTT. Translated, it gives CASSFYSNQPQHF.